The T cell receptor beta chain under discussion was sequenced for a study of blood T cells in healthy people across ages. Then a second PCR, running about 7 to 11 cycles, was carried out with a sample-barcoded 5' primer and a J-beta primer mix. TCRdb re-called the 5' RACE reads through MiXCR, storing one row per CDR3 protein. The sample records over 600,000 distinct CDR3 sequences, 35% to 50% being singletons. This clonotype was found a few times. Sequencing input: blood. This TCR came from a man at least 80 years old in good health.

CDR3 residues: CASSTVTGGPYNEQFF. Here the CDR3 DNA reads TGTGCCAGCAGCACAGTTACAGGGGGGCCCTACAATGAGCAGTTCTTC. The V call is TRBV28, the J call TRBJ2-1; TRBD1 matches at 8 bases. Germline CDR1 is MDHEN and CDR2 is SYDVKM. The length of the CDR3 is 16 residues. Losses at the gene ends were 6 bases for V and 2 bases for J; bases not matched to a gene: 9.